These 2 T cell receptor beta chains came from one sample sequenced in a study of cytomegalovirus exposure and HLA in healthy donors. Produced via immunoSEQ multiplex PCR; TCRdb's table is partial and in-frame only. Altogether over 100,000 clones are present, 88% being singletons, with the ten largest covering roughly 6.3%. Sequencing used PBMCs. These receptors all come from a woman aged 18-29 years in good health and CMV-seropositive.

This clone came up a few times. This chain joins TRBV7-9 and TRBJ2-5; D might be TRBD1 (6 bases). V shed 4 bases and J shed 1 base, with 16 bases lying between them. This CDR3 contains 16 residues. CDR1 and CDR2 (germline): SEHNR, FQNEAQ (reference sequence). As DNA, the CDR3 is TGTGCCAGCAGCTCCTCGCCTAAGACAGGCCAAGAGACCCAGTACTTC. Its translation: CASSSSPKTGQETQYF. Complete variable domain (other parts from reference TRBV7-9 and TRBJ2-5): DTGVSQNPRHKITKRGQNVTFRCDPISEHNRLYWYRQTLGQGPEFLTYFQNEAQLEKSRLLSDRFSAERPKGSFSTLEIQRTEQGDSAMYLCASSSSPKTGQETQYFGPGTRLLVL.

The gene calls are TRBV25-1 and TRBJ1-5; 7 bases are shared with TRBD1. The V and J ends lost 3 bases and 4 bases, in that order; junction bases with no gene match: 3. CDR3 length equals 14 residues. Germline V CDR1 and CDR2: MGHDK, SYGVNS. CDR3 sequence: CASSETGTNQPQHF. The DNA of the CDR3 is TGTGCCAGCAGTGAGACAGGGACGAATCAGCCCCAGCATTTT.